This is a list of T cell receptor beta chains from one sample in a study of blood T cell repertoires in COVID-19. Clones were read by immunoSEQ multiplex PCR, and TCRdb kept only the in-frame ones, dropping some. This sample has under 250,000 clones, with about four fifths found just once. The sequenced material came from PBMCs or T cells enriched from blood (not recorded which). Receptor source: a woman aged 45 to 65 who had been exposed to COVID-19. CDR3s include the opening cysteine and the closing phenylalanine or tryptophan. D genes are given only for firm matches. Part of the rows lack a size; the others show once, few, many or a class for expanded clones.

j_call v_call d_call clone_size cdr3_aa cdr3_nt
TRBJ1-2 TRBV5-1 NA few CASTRNREDYTF TGCGCCAGCACCCGCAACAGGGAAGACTACACCTTC
TRBJ1-2 TRBV7-2 NA NA CASSSTGGFDGYTF TGTGCCAGCAGCTCGACAGGTGGTTTCGATGGCTACACCTTC
TRBJ1-2 TRBV20-1 NA NA CSALREGYTF TGCAGTGCTTTGAGGGAGGGCTACACCTTC
TRBJ1-6 TRBV10-3 NA NA CAISESFPNGGISSPLHF TGTGCCATCAGTGAGTCGTTCCCAAACGGCGGGATAAGTTCACCCCTCCACTTT
TRBJ1-5 TRBV14 TRBD1 NA CASSQNSGTGRIF TGTGCCAGCAGCCAGAATTCCGGGACAGGGAGAATCTTT
TRBJ1-2 TRBV6-1 TRBD1 NA CASSESGGGNYGYTF TGTGCCAGCAGTGAATCAGGGGGCGGCAACTATGGCTACACCTTC
TRBJ2-2 TRBV27 TRBD1 few CAVSGQGNTGELFF TGTGCCGTCTCGGGACAGGGAAACACCGGGGAGCTGTTTTTT
TRBJ1-1 TRBV7-2 NA NA CASSPRREDTEAFF TGTGCCAGCAGCCCCCGCAGAGAGGACACTGAAGCTTTCTTT
TRBJ2-3 TRBV7-2 TRBD2 NA CASSAPGLAGGRDTQYF TGTGCCAGCAGCGCACCGGGACTAGCGGGGGGGCGGGATACGCAGTATTTT
TRBJ1-1 TRBV21-1 NA NA CEKTKGAFF TGTGAGAAGACTAAGGGAGCTTTCTTT
TRBJ2-5 TRBV2 NA once CATTLGETQYF TGTGCCACTACCCTCGGAGAGACCCAGTACTTC
TRBJ2-5 TRBV10-3 NA NA CAISELGQQETQYF TGTGCCATCAGTGAGCTCGGACAGCAAGAGACCCAGTACTTC
TRBJ1-3 TRBV12-5 NA NA CASGRDFPSGNTIYF TGTGCTAGTGGTCGGGACTTCCCCTCTGGAAACACCATATATTTT
TRBJ1-3 TRBV19 NA NA CASSIVRTVSSGNTIYF TGTGCCAGTAGTATCGTACGGACAGTAAGCTCTGGAAACACCATATATTTT
TRBJ2-1 TRBV9 NA NA CASSVAGTGNEQFF TGTGCCAGCAGCGTAGCGGGGACTGGGAATGAGCAGTTCTTC
TRBJ1-2 TRBV29-1 NA NA CSVEGQGTQGYTF TGCAGCGTTGAAGGGCAGGGCACCCAAGGCTACACCTTC
TRBJ2-2 TRBV7-9 TRBD1 NA CASSLETRDRVWTGELFF TGTGCCAGCAGCTTAGAAACGAGGGACAGGGTTTGGACCGGGGAGCTGTTTTTT
TRBJ1-2 TRBV11-2 NA NA CASSSPYGYTF TGTGCCAGCAGCTCCCCGTATGGCTACACCTTC
TRBJ1-2 TRBV29-1 NA NA CSVGPGGYGYTF TGCAGCGTTGGACCGGGGGGCTATGGCTACACCTTC
TRBJ2-3 TRBV6-2/TRBV6-3 TRBD2 NA CASSPGLAGATDTQYF TGTGCCAGCAGCCCAGGACTAGCGGGGGCTACAGATACGCAGTATTTT
TRBJ2-2 TRBV7-2 NA NA CASRPSGAGELFF TGTGCCAGCAGACCCTCGGGGGCCGGGGAGCTGTTTTTT
TRBJ2-4 TRBV7-2 TRBD2 NA CASSPGLAGGYVKNIQYF TGTGCCAGCAGCCCGGGACTAGCGGGGGGGTATGTCAAAAACATTCAGTACTTC
TRBJ2-7 TRBV4-2 NA NA CASSQTRRPAPGTLYEQYF TGTGCCAGCAGCCAAACGAGAAGGCCCGCCCCGGGGACTTTATACGAGCAGTACTTC
TRBJ2-1 TRBV18 TRBD1 NA CASSPSGGGVGGEQFF TGTGCCAGCTCACCGTCAGGGGGTGGGGTCGGAGGTGAGCAGTTCTTC
TRBJ1-1 TRBV3-1/TRBV3-2 NA NA CASSPISPPTEAFF TGTGCCAGCAGCCCCATTAGCCCCCCCACTGAAGCTTTCTTT
TRBJ2-3 TRBV7-2 NA NA CASTGRILQSDTQYF TGTGCCAGCACAGGAAGGATTTTGCAATCCGATACGCAGTATTTT
TRBJ2-7 TRBV12-3/TRBV12-4 NA few CASSFRGDEQYF TGTGCCAGCAGTTTCAGGGGTGACGAGCAGTACTTC
TRBJ2-7 TRBV23-1 TRBD2 NA CASSQSRLAGGPGNEQYF TGCGCCAGCAGTCAATCGAGGCTAGCGGGGGGGCCCGGGAACGAGCAGTACTTC
TRBJ2-7 TRBV6-1 TRBD1 NA CASSEKWDRSSYEQYF TGTGCCAGCAGTGAAAAATGGGACAGGAGCTCCTACGAGCAGTACTTC
TRBJ2-2 TRBV6-5 NA NA CASGAGPNTGELFF TGTGCCAGCGGGGCAGGGCCAAACACCGGGGAGCTGTTTTTT
TRBJ2-1 TRBV18 NA NA CASSLRQGEQFF TGTGCCAGCTCCCTAAGGCAGGGTGAGCAGTTCTTC
TRBJ2-3 TRBV11-2 TRBD2 once CASSLRTSGGALDTQYF TGTGCCAGCAGCCTTCGGACTAGCGGGGGGGCCCTAGATACGCAGTATTTT
TRBJ2-7 TRBV19 NA NA CASSVAGTASYEQYF TGTGCCAGTAGTGTGGCGGGGACCGCCTCGTACGAGCAGTACTTC
TRBJ2-1 TRBV6-1 TRBD2 NA CASSELSGSYNEQFF TGTGCCAGCAGTGAACTTAGCGGGAGCTACAATGAGCAGTTCTTC
TRBJ1-1 TRBV6-6 NA NA CASRPPGTLNTEAFF TGTGCCAGCAGACCCCCTGGGACACTGAACACTGAAGCTTTCTTT
TRBJ2-5 TRBV2 TRBD1 NA CASSRTGYRETQYF TGTGCCAGCAGTCGGACAGGGTACCGAGAGACCCAGTACTTC
TRBJ2-7 TRBV29-1 TRBD1 NA CSAGPDRVLAYEQYF TGCAGCGCTGGCCCGGACAGGGTATTGGCCTACGAGCAGTACTTC